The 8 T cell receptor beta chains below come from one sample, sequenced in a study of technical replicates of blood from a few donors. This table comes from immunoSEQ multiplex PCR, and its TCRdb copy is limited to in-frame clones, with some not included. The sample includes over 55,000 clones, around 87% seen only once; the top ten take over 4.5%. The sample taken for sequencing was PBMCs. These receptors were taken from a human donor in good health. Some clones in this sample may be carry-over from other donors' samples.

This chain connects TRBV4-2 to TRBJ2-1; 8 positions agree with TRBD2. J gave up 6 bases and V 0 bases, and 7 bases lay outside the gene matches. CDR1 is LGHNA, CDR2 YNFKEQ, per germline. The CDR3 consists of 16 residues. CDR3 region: CASSQDRSGSLNEQFF. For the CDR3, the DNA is TGTGCCAGCAGCCAAGATCGGAGCGGGAGTCTCAATGAGCAGTTCTTC.

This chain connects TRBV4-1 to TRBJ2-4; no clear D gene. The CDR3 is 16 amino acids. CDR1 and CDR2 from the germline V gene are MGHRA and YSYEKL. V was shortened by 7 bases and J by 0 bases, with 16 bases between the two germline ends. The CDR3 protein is CASTREVVLAKNIQYF. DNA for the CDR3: TGCGCCAGCACCCGAGAGGTCGTACTAGCCAAAAACATTCAGTACTTC.

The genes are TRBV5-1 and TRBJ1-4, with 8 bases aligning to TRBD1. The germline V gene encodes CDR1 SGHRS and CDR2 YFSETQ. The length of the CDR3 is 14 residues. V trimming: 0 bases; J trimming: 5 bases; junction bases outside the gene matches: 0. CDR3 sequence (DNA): TGCGCCAGCAGCTTGGGGACAGGGAATGAAAAACTGTTTTTT. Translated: CASSLGTGNEKLFF.

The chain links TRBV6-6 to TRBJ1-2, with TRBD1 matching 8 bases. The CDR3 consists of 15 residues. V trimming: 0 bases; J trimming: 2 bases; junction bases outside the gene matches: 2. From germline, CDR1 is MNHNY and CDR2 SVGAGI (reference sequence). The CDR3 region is CASSYSSGGNYGYTF. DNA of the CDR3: TGTGCCAGCAGTTACTCGTCAGGGGGCAACTATGGCTACACCTTC.

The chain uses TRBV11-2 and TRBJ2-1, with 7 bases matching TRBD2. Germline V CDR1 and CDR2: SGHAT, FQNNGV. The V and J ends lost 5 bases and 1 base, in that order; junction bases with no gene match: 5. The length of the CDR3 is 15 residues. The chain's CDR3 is CASSPPGGSYNEQFF. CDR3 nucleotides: TGTGCCAGCAGCCCTCCCGGGGGGTCCTACAATGAGCAGTTCTTC. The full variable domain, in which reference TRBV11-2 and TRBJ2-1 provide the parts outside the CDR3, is EAGVAQSPRYKIIEKRQSVAFWCNPISGHATLYWYQQILGQGPKLLIQFQNNGVVDDSQLPKDRFSAERLKGVDSTLKIQPAKLEDSAVYLCASSPPGGSYNEQFFGPGTRLTVL.

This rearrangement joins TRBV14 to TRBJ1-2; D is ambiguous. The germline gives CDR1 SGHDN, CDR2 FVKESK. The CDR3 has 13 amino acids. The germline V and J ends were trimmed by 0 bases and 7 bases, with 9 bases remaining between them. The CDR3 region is CASSQEEGSGYTF. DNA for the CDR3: TGTGCCAGCAGCCAAGAGGAGGGAAGTGGCTACACCTTC.

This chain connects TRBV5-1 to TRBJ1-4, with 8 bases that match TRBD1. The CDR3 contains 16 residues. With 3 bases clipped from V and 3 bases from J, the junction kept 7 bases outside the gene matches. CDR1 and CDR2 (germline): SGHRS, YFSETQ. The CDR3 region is CASSSITGGANEKLFF. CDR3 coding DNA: TGCGCCAGCAGCTCAATCACAGGGGGAGCTAATGAAAAACTGTTTTTT.

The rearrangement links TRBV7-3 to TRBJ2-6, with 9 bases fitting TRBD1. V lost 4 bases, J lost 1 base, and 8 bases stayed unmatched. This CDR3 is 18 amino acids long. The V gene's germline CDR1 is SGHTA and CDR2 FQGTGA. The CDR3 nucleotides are TGTGCCAGCAGCTCATATACAGGGGGCGCTTCTGGGGCCAACGTCCTGACTTTC. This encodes CASSSYTGGASGANVLTF.